This is a list of T cell receptor beta chains from one sample in a study of blood T cell repertoires in COVID-19. Method: immunoSEQ multiplex PCR; TCRdb's copy keeps in-frame clones and lacks some. The sample yields fewer than 300,000 clones, approximately 93% seen once. Source material: peripheral blood. These TCRs come from a woman in her thirties with COVID-19, enrolled during active disease. CDR3s include the opening cysteine and the closing phenylalanine or tryptophan. The D gene is left open where the match is weak. Expanded clones are given a class, and other clones once, few, many or no size at all.

- | - | TRBJ1-5 | TRBV21-1 | CASSMVWGRNQPQHF | TGTGCCAGCAGCATGGTGTGGGGCCGCAATCAGCCCCAGCATTTT
- | TRBD2 | TRBJ2-1 | TRBV11-3 | CASSQSQLAGGSYNEQFF | TGTGCCAGCAGCCAAAGCCAGCTAGCGGGAGGCTCCTACAATGAGCAGTTCTTC
- | - | TRBJ1-5 | TRBV15 | CATSRDSKGTQHRSNQPQHF | TGTGCCACCAGCAGAGATTCCAAGGGTACACAGCACAGGAGCAATCAGCCCCAGCATTTT
- | - | TRBJ1-1 | TRBV30 | CAWSANRDEAFF | TGTGCCTGGAGTGCCAACAGGGATGAAGCTTTCTTT
- | - | TRBJ1-1 | TRBV7-8 | CASSQTGHEAFF | TGTGCCAGCAGCCAGACAGGACATGAAGCTTTCTTT
- | - | TRBJ1-4 | TRBV19 | CASSILRGTNEKLFF | TGTGCCAGTAGTATTTTAAGGGGTACTAATGAAAAACTGTTTTTT
once | TRBD2 | TRBJ2-3 | TRBV30 | CAWSRSIAGGKDTQYF | TGTGCCTGGTCCCGATCTATAGCGGGAGGGAAAGATACGCAGTATTTT
- | - | TRBJ2-1 | TRBV13 | CASSLELAGEQFF | TGTGCCAGCAGCTTAGAACTAGCCGGTGAGCAGTTCTTC
- | TRBD1 | TRBJ1-1 | TRBV19 | CATGTGYPEAFF | TGTGCCACCGGGACAGGGTACCCTGAAGCTTTCTTT
- | TRBD2 | TRBJ2-4 | TRBV19 | CASSMTSHIQYF | TGTGCCAGTAGTATGACTAGCCACATTCAGTACTTC
- | TRBD2 | TRBJ2-3 | TRBV19 | CASSLALAGATDTQYF | TGTGCCAGTAGTCTCGCACTAGCGGGGGCCACAGATACGCAGTATTTT
few | TRBD2 | TRBJ2-5 | TRBV2 | CASIGLAGGLGAQYF | TGTGCCAGCATAGGCCTAGCGGGAGGGCTTGGGGCCCAGTACTTC
once | TRBD1 | TRBJ2-1 | TRBV20-1 | CSASLWGQGVNEQFF | TGCAGTGCTAGTCTTTGGGGACAGGGGGTAAATGAGCAGTTCTTC
- | TRBD1 | TRBJ1-3 | TRBV28 | CASSRDRGGNTIYF | TGTGCCAGCAGTCGCGACAGGGGCGGAAACACCATATATTTT
- | TRBD1 | TRBJ1-5 | TRBV19 | CASSTPPYRGDQPQHF | TGTGCCAGTAGTACCCCCCCGTACAGGGGGGATCAGCCCCAGCATTTT
- | - | TRBJ1-2 | TRBV19 | CASTPDRLYGYTF | TGTGCCAGTACGCCGGACAGACTCTATGGCTACACCTTC
once | TRBD2 | TRBJ2-5 | TRBV28 | CASSLAGVYRETQYF | TGTGCCAGCAGTCTGGCGGGAGTCTATCGGGAGACCCAGTACTTC
- | - | TRBJ1-2 | TRBV5-6 | CASSSLGAKPNYGYTF | TGTGCCAGCAGCTCATTGGGGGCCAAACCAAACTATGGCTACACCTTC
- | - | TRBJ1-2 | TRBV6-5 | CASTRGNNYGYTF | TGTGCCAGCACGAGGGGGAATAACTATGGCTACACCTTC
- | TRBD2 | TRBJ2-7 | TRBV7-8 | CASSLAGLAESYEQYF | TGTGCCAGCAGCTTAGCGGGACTAGCGGAGTCCTACGAGCAGTACTTC
many | TRBD1 | TRBJ1-5 | TRBV5-1 | CASSLSTGGNQPQHF | TGCGCCAGCAGCTTGTCGACAGGGGGCAATCAGCCCCAGCATTTT
- | - | TRBJ1-3 | TRBV5-3 | CARSYHSFTIYF | TGTGCCAGAAGCTACCATAGCTTCACCATATATTTT
- | TRBD1 | TRBJ1-5 | TRBV19 | CASSKTGGAQPQHF | TGTGCCAGTAGTAAAACAGGGGGCGCGCAGCCCCAGCATTTT
- | TRBD1 | TRBJ1-1 | TRBV18 | CASSPPMDRTNTEAFF | TGTGCCAGCTCACCACCGATGGACAGGACGAACACTGAAGCTTTCTTT
- | - | TRBJ2-3 | TRBV28 | CASSFGGQAGITDTQYF | TGTGCCAGCAGTTTTGGGGGCCAAGCGGGGATCACAGATACGCAGTATTTT
- | TRBD2 | TRBJ2-1 | TRBV15 | CATSRDPSGDGDEQFF | TGTGCCACCAGCAGAGATCCTAGCGGGGACGGAGATGAGCAGTTCTTC